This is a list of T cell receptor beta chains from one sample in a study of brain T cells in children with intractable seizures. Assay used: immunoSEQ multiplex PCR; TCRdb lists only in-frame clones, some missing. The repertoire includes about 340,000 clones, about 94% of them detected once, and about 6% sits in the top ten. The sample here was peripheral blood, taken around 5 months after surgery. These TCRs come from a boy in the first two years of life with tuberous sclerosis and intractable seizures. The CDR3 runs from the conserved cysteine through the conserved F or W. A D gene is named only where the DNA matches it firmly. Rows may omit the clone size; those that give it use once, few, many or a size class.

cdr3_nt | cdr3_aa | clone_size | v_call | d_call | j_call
TGTGCCAGCAGCCACATCCCCCCAATGAGACAGAACACTGAAGCTTTCTTT | CASSHIPPMRQNTEAFF | NA | TRBV7-2 | NA | TRBJ1-1
TGCACCCACATATTACAGGGGCTGAGAATGAACACTGAAGCTTTCTTT | CTHILQGLRMNTEAFF | NA | TRBV29-1 | TRBD1 | TRBJ1-1
TGTGCCAGCAGCTTATATAGCGCTTCCTACAATGAGCAGTTCTTC | CASSLYSASYNEQFF | NA | TRBV7-2 | NA | TRBJ2-1
TGTGCCAGCAGGACACAGAACACTGAAGCTTTCTTT | CASRTQNTEAFF | NA | TRBV27 | NA | TRBJ1-1
TGCGCCAGCAGCCAAGATCGCGGAGTAGGGATCTATGAGCAGTTCTTC | CASSQDRGVGIYEQFF | NA | TRBV4-1 | NA | TRBJ2-1
TGTGCCAGCAGTAAACGGACCCCCCACTCCGCTGGCTACACCTTC | CASSKRTPHSAGYTF | NA | TRBV28 | NA | TRBJ1-2
TGTGCCAGCTCCCCGGGGGGCACTGAAGCTTTCTTT | CASSPGGTEAFF | once | TRBV7-3 | NA | TRBJ1-1
TGTGCCAGCAGTTACGGACAGTTGAACACTGAAGCTTTCTTT | CASSYGQLNTEAFF | NA | TRBV6-5 | NA | TRBJ1-1
TGTGCCACCAGCAGACAGAACACTGAAGCTTTCTTT | CATSRQNTEAFF | NA | TRBV15 | NA | TRBJ1-1
TGCGCCAGCAGCTTGGGGGGAGAGGTTCTGAACACTGAAGCTTTCTTT | CASSLGGEVLNTEAFF | NA | TRBV5-1 | NA | TRBJ1-1
TGTGCCAGCAGCCGATGGGTGGGCGGGGGCACAGATACGCAGTATTTT | CASSRWVGGGTDTQYF | NA | TRBV5-5 | NA | TRBJ2-3
TGTGCCACCAGTGTACAGGGGGCATCCGGGGAGCTGTTTTTT | CATSVQGASGELFF | NA | TRBV24-1 | TRBD1 | TRBJ2-2
TGTGCCAGCAGCCCCATCAGCGGGACGAACACCGGGGAGCTGTTTTTT | CASSPISGTNTGELFF | NA | TRBV4-2 | TRBD2 | TRBJ2-2
TGTGCCAGCAGCTTATCTATAGCGGAGGAATCGGACGGCACAGATACGCAGTATTTT | CASSLSIAEESDGTDTQYF | NA | TRBV7-3 | NA | TRBJ2-3
TGTGCCAGCAGCCTGGGGGCTATGAACACTGAAGCTTTCTTT | CASSLGAMNTEAFF | NA | TRBV7-3 | NA | TRBJ1-1
TGTGCCAGCGGACCTCGGCGGTACGAGCAGTACTTC | CASGPRRYEQYF | once | TRBV12-3/TRBV12-4 | NA | TRBJ2-7
TGTGCCAGCAGTGAAGGACCAGGGGGCGGTCAGCCCCAGCATTTT | CASSEGPGGGQPQHF | NA | TRBV6-1 | TRBD1 | TRBJ1-5
TGTGCCAGTAGTATTGTCAGGGGCACAGATACGCAGTATTTT | CASSIVRGTDTQYF | NA | TRBV19 | NA | TRBJ2-3
TGTGCCTGGGACGCTACAGGGAGTTGGACTGAAGCTTTCTTT | CAWDATGSWTEAFF | NA | TRBV30 | NA | TRBJ1-1
TGCGCCAGCAGCCACGCCCCGGGACGGACTGCCTACGAGCAGTACTTC | CASSHAPGRTAYEQYF | NA | TRBV4-1 | NA | TRBJ2-7
TGCGCCAGCAGGATTAGCGGGCCTAACAATGAGCAGTTCTTC | CASRISGPNNEQFF | NA | TRBV10-2 | TRBD2 | TRBJ2-1
TGTGCCAGCGGACGTACGAACACCGGGGAGCTGTTTTTT | CASGRTNTGELFF | NA | TRBV6-5 | NA | TRBJ2-2
TGTGCCAGCAGCATAACAGACAGGGATCAAGGTGAAGCTTTCTTT | CASSITDRDQGEAFF | NA | TRBV9 | TRBD1 | TRBJ1-1
TGTGCCACCAGCAAACAGTCGAACACTGAAGCTTTCTTT | CATSKQSNTEAFF | NA | TRBV15 | NA | TRBJ1-1
TGTGCCAGCAGTTCGATAGCGGGATCGAACACCGGGGAGCTGTTTTTT | CASSSIAGSNTGELFF | NA | TRBV6-6 | TRBD2 | TRBJ2-2
TGTGCCAGTAGTATAGGAGCGGCCAACAGAGAAGATACGCAGTATTTT | CASSIGAANREDTQYF | NA | TRBV19 | NA | TRBJ2-3
TGTGCCAGCAGCTATGCTCTTGAGCAGTTCTTC | CASSYALEQFF | NA | TRBV11-3 | NA | TRBJ2-1
TGTGCCAGTAGTATTTGGGGACAGGGGCTCGCTAATGAAAAACTGTTTTTT | CASSIWGQGLANEKLFF | NA | TRBV19 | TRBD1 | TRBJ1-4
TGTGCTAGTGGTTTTAAATATAGGGACGGCTACACCTTC | CASGFKYRDGYTF | NA | TRBV12-5 | NA | TRBJ1-2
TGTGCCAGCGCGCTCGGGGGAAAGGGCTACACCTTC | CASALGGKGYTF | once | TRBV28 | NA | TRBJ1-2
TGTGCCAGCAGCCCCACGACAGGGCGGGACACCGGGGAGCTGTTTTTT | CASSPTTGRDTGELFF | NA | TRBV7-9 | TRBD1 | TRBJ2-2
TGCGCCAGCAGCCAAGACCCGGGGTGGGAGCAGTACTTC | CASSQDPGWEQYF | NA | TRBV4-1 | NA | TRBJ2-7
TGTGCCAGCGGCTATGGGGACGTGAACACTGAAGCTTTCTTT | CASGYGDVNTEAFF | NA | TRBV28 | NA | TRBJ1-1
TGTGCCAGCAGGACAACCGGGACTAGCGGGAGAGGGGAAGAGACCCAGTACTTC | CASRTTGTSGRGEETQYF | once | TRBV3-1/TRBV3-2 | TRBD2 | TRBJ2-5
TGTGCCAGCGTGGACACGTCTGGGAGGGAGCAGTACTTC | CASVDTSGREQYF | NA | TRBV27 | NA | TRBJ2-7